This entry describes one T cell receptor (beta chain). The sample belongs to a study of blood T cell repertoires in COVID-19. About the research overall: The origin of the acute and convalescent COVID-19 samples was the United States, Italy and Spain. Nucleic acid was either cDNA or gDNA, and it came from T cells, B-cell-depleted T cells, or PBMCs.

V dropped 6 bases and J dropped 2 bases, with 7 bases sitting between them. The CDR3 loop spans 12 amino acids. Germline V CDR1 and CDR2: MNHEY, SVGEGT. Original processing notes: By means of reference gene primer amplification, nucleated cell counts were estimated. Clones were read by immunoSEQ multiplex PCR, and TCRdb kept only the in-frame ones, dropping some. That table is the source of V, J and clone size, and D and trimming were worked out from the DNA. This sample has about 160,000 clones, with about 80% found just once. This TCR was recovered from a woman aged 80 or over with acute or convalescent COVID-19. The rearrangement uses TRBV6-2 or TRBV6-3 and TRBJ1-2, with a possible D match to TRBD1 (5 bases). The specimen sequenced was peripheral blood. As DNA, the CDR3 is TGTGCCAGCAGCGACAGAAACTATGGCTACACCTTC. This translates into CASSDRNYGYTF.